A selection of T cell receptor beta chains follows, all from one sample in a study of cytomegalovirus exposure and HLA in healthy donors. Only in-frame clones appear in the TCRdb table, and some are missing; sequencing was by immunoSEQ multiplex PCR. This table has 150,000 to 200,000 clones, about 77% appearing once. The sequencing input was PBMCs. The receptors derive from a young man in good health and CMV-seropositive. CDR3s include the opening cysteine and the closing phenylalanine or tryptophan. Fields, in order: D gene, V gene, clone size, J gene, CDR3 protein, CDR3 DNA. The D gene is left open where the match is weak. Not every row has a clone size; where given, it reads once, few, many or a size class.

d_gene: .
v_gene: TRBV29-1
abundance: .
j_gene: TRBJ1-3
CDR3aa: CSVEGGRDSGNTIYF
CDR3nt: TGCAGCGTTGAAGGCGGCAGGGACTCTGGAAACACCATATATTTT

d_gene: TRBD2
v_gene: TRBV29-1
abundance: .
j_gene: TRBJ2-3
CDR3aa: CSVKNSGRLDTQYF
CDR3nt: TGCAGCGTAAAAAATAGCGGGAGGTTGGATACGCAGTATTTT

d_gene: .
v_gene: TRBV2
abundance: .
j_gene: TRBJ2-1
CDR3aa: CASSARTTYNEQFF
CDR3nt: TGTGCCAGCAGTGCCAGGACTACCTACAATGAGCAGTTCTTC

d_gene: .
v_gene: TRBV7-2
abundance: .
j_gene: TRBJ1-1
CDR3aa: CASSLVSGETEAFF
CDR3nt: TGTGCCAGCAGCTTAGTATCGGGGGAGACTGAAGCTTTCTTT

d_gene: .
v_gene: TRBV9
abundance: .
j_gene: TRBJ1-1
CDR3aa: CASSVVGMGGTEAFF
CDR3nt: TGTGCCAGCAGCGTAGTAGGGATGGGGGGGACTGAAGCTTTCTTT

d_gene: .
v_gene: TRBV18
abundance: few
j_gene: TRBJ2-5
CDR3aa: CASSPRAGRETQYF
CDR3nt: TGTGCCAGCTCACCACGCGCGGGGAGAGAGACCCAGTACTTC

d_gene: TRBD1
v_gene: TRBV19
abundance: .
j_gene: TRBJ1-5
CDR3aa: CASTPGQLFNQPQHF
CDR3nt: TGTGCCAGTACCCCGGGACAGTTGTTCAATCAGCCCCAGCATTTT

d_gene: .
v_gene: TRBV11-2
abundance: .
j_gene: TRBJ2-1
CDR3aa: CASSLAGWVRNEQFF
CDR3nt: TGTGCCAGCAGCTTGGCCGGGTGGGTGAGAAATGAGCAGTTCTTC

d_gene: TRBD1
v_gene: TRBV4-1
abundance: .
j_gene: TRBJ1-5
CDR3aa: CASSEDRGRQPQHF
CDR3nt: TGCGCCAGCAGCGAAGACAGGGGGAGACAGCCCCAGCATTTT

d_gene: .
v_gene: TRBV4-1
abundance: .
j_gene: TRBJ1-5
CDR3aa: CASSQDLEQPQHF
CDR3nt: TGCGCCAGCAGCCAAGATCTAGAACAGCCCCAGCATTTT

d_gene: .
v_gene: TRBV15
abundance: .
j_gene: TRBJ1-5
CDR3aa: CATSRPGSRQPQHF
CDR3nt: TGTGCCACCAGCAGACCAGGGTCACGTCAGCCCCAGCATTTT

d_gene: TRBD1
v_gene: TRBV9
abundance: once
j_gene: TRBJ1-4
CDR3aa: CASSVNQGGGEKLFF
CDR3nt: TGTGCCAGCAGCGTGAACCAGGGGGGAGGTGAAAAACTGTTTTTT

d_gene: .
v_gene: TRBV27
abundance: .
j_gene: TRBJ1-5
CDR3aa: CASSLSTGANQPQHF
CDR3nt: TGTGCCAGCAGTTTATCGACAGGCGCTAATCAGCCCCAGCATTTT

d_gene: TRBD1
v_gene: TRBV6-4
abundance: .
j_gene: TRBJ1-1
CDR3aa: CASKQGAVNTEAFF
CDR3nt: TGTGCCAGCAAACAGGGGGCGGTGAACACTGAAGCTTTCTTT

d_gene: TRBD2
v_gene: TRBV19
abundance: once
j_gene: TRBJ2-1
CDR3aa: CASSMISGGYNEQFF
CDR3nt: TGTGCCAGTAGTATGATTAGCGGGGGCTACAATGAGCAGTTCTTC

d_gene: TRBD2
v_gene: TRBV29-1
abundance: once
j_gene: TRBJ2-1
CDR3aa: CSGAGTSGMGRTEQFF
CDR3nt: TGCAGCGGTGCCGGGACTAGCGGGATGGGGAGGACTGAGCAGTTCTTC

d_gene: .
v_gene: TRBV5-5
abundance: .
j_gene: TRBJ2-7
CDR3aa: CASSSGQLSSYEQYF
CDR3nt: TGTGCCAGCAGCTCAGGACAGCTCAGCTCCTACGAGCAGTACTTC

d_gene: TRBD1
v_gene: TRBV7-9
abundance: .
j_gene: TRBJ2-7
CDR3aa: CASSTPVTGEEQYF
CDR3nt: TGTGCCAGCAGCACCCCGGTGACAGGGGAAGAGCAGTACTTC

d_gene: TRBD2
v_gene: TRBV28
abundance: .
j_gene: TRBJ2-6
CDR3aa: CASSSLAGESGANVLTF
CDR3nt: TGTGCCAGCAGTTCCCTAGCGGGAGAATCTGGGGCCAACGTCCTGACTTTC

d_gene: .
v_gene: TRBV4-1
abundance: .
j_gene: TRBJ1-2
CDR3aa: CASSQDLGGRGTGYGYTF
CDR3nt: TGCGCCAGCAGCCAAGATTTAGGGGGGCGGGGGACCGGCTATGGCTACACCTTC

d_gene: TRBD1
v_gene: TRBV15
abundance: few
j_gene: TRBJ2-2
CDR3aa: CATSTRQGGNTGELFF
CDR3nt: TGTGCCACCAGCACACGACAGGGTGGAAACACCGGGGAGCTGTTTTTT

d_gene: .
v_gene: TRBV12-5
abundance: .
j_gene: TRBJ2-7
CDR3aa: CASGFYYEQYF
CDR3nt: TGTGCTAGTGGTTTTTACTACGAGCAGTACTTC

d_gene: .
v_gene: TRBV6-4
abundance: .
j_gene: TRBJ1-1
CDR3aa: CASSDGPNTEAFF
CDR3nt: TGTGCCAGCAGTGACGGGCCTAACACTGAAGCTTTCTTT

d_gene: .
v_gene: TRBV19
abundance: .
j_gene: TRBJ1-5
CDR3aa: CASSHYLDSNQPQHF
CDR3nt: TGTGCCAGTAGCCATTACTTAGATAGCAATCAGCCCCAGCATTTT

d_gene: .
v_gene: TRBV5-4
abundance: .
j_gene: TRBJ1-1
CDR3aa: CASSLKQAMNTEAFF
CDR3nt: TGTGCCAGCAGCTTGAAACAGGCGATGAACACTGAAGCTTTCTTT

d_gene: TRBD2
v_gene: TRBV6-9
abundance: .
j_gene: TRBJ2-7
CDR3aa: CASSPPGLREQYF
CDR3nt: TGTGCCAGCAGTCCTCCGGGACTAAGAGAGCAGTACTTC

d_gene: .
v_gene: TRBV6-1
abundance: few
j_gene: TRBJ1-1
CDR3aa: CASSESIRSNTEAFF
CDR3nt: TGTGCCAGCAGTGAATCCATCAGATCGAACACTGAAGCTTTCTTT

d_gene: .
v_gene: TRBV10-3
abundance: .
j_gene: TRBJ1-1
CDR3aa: CAISEGGNTEAFF
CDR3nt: TGTGCCATCAGTGAAGGAGGGAACACTGAAGCTTTCTTT

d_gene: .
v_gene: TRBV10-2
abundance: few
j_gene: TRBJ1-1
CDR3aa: CASSPTVVNTEAFF
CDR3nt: TGCGCCAGCAGCCCGACAGTAGTTAACACTGAAGCTTTCTTT

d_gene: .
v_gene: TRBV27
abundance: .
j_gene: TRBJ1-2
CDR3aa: CASKRQGYGYTF
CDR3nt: TGTGCCAGCAAACGGCAGGGATATGGCTACACCTTC

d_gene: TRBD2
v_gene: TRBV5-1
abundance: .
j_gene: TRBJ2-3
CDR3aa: CASSLASGVDTQYF
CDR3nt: TGCGCCAGCAGCTTGGCTAGCGGGGTAGATACGCAGTATTTT

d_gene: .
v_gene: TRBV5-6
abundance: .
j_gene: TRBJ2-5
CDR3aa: CASSSGLETQYF
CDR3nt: TGTGCCAGCAGCTCGGGGTTAGAGACCCAGTACTTC

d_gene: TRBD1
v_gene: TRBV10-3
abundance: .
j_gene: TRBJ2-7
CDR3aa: CAISEPGGTGSPHEQYF
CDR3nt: TGTGCCATCAGTGAGCCGGGCGGGACAGGGTCCCCTCATGAGCAGTACTTC

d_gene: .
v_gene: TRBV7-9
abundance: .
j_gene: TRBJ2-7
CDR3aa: CASSLGQGGEQYF
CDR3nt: TGTGCCAGCAGCTTAGGCCAGGGGGGCGAGCAGTACTTC

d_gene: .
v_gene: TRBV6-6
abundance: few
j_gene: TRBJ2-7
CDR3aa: CASKEDTWSYEQYF
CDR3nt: TGTGCCAGCAAGGAGGATACCTGGTCTTACGAGCAGTACTTC

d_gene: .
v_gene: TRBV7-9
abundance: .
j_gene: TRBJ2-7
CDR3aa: CASSLGVEWGERAHEQYF
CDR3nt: TGTGCCAGCAGCTTGGGGGTAGAGTGGGGGGAGCGAGCCCACGAGCAGTACTTC

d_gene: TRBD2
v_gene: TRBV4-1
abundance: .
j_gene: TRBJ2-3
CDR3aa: CASSQVLGGGTDTQYF
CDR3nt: TGCGCCAGCAGCCAAGTTCTGGGGGGGGGCACAGATACGCAGTATTTT

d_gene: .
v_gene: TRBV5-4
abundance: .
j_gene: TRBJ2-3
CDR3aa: CASSLGASTDTQYF
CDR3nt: TGTGCCAGCAGCTTAGGGGCGAGCACAGATACGCAGTATTTT

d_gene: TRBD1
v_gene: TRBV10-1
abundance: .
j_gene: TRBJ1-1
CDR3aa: CASSDRGTGDVNTEAFF
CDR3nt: TGCGCCAGCAGTGATAGGGGGACAGGGGACGTGAACACTGAAGCTTTCTTT

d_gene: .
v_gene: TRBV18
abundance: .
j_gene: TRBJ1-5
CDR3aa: CASSPGGNQPQHF
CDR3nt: TGTGCCAGCTCACCCGGGGGTAATCAGCCCCAGCATTTT